This T cell receptor beta chain emerged from a study of T cell responses to AZD1222 COVID-19 vaccine. The study, taken as a whole, reports: Variant regions that are unmutated are reportedly the target of nearly half of spike-specific TCRs. Among the donors, most were white British and more were female, and clonal diversity was possibly underestimated.

On this clone: Its antigen remains unknown.

The protocol was immunoSEQ multiplex PCR, while the TCRdb copy is restricted to in-frame clones and leaves out a portion. Of some 92,000 clones listed, roughly nine tenths are singletons. This CDR3 region has 14 residues. Per the germline V gene, CDR1 is SGHTA and CDR2 is FQGNSA. V lost 2 bases and J 1 base, leaving 6 bases between the germline ends. The sample in question was peripheral blood, obtained on day 0 of AZD1222 vaccination. The genes are TRBV7-2 and TRBJ1-5; D unresolved. The clonotype comes from an adult in good health. CDR3 coding DNA: TGTGCCAGCAGCTTAAGCGACAGCAATCAGCCCCAGCATTTT. It codes for CASSLSDSNQPQHF.